A selection of T cell receptor beta chains follows, all from one sample in a study of blood T cells in healthy people across ages. TCRdb processed the 5' RACE reads anew with MiXCR; each CDR3 protein has one entry. The sample has 600,000 or so distinct CDR3 sequences; roughly 30% are singletons. The sample comprised blood. The origin of the receptors is a woman older than 75 in good health. The CDR3 runs from the conserved cysteine through the conserved F or W. Fields, in order: V gene, J gene, clone size, D gene, CDR3 DNA, CDR3 protein. D genes are given only for firm matches. Some rows have no size entry. The others give once, few or many, or a class for an expanded clone.

TRBV5-1	TRBJ2-1	many	TRBD2	TGCGCCAGCAGCTCCAAACTAGCGGGGGATAATGAGCAGTTCTTC	CASSSKLAGDNEQFF
TRBV7-9	TRBJ1-2	many	-	TGTGCCAGCAGCTCTCGTAGGGACGGCTACACCTTC	CASSSRRDGYTF
TRBV7-3	TRBJ2-7	many	-	TGTGCCAGCAGCTTAACGGGGGTCGGGGTCCACCCATACGAGCAGTACTTC	CASSLTGVGVHPYEQYF
TRBV6-1	TRBJ2-7	once	-	TGTGCCAGCAGTGAAGAGGGCTCCTACAAGCAGTACTTC	CASSEEGSYKQYF
TRBV27	TRBJ1-1	-	-	TGTGCCAGCAGTCCCCGGACAATAACAGGGAACACTGAAGCTTTCTTT	CASSPRTITGNTEAFF
TRBV5-1	TRBJ1-2	many	-	TGCGCCAGCAGCTTGGGAAACAGGGTCCCCGGCTATGGCTACACCTTC	CASSLGNRVPGYGYTF
TRBV7-8	TRBJ1-2	many	TRBD1	TGTGCCAGCAGCAGGACAGGGAGCTCGAACTATGGCTACACCTTC	CASSRTGSSNYGYTF
TRBV5-6	TRBJ1-1	many	-	TGTGCCAGCAGCTTTCGGGGGGGCAGACGGACCGGCGAAGCTTTCTTT	CASSFRGGRRTGEAFF
TRBV6-5	TRBJ2-2	few	TRBD1	TGTGCCAGCAGTGGGGCCGGGACAGGGATCGGGGAGCTGTTTTTT	CASSGAGTGIGELFF
TRBV12-3/TRBV12-4	TRBJ2-7	many	TRBD1	TGTGCCAGCAGTATTCGGACAGGGGGGCAGTACTTC	CASSIRTGGQYF
TRBV3-1	TRBJ2-2	-	TRBD1	TGTGCCAGCAGCCAAGATTCGGGACAGGGCTTCACCGGGGAGCTGTTTTTT	CASSQDSGQGFTGELFF
TRBV28	TRBJ1-2	-	TRBD1	TGTGCCAGCAGAAGCGTAGGAGGACAGGGGATTTATGGCTACTCCTTC	CASRSVGGQGIYGYSF
TRBV5-4	TRBJ2-7	-	-	TGTGCCAGCAGCTTGGATGCGGCTAGCTCCTACGAGCAGTACTTC	CASSLDAASSYEQYF
TRBV14	TRBJ2-1	-	-	TGTGCCAGCAGCCAAGTCCCAGTGGAGCAGTTCTTC	CASSQVPVEQFF
TRBV9	TRBJ2-7	-	TRBD2	TGTGCCAGCAGCGTTAGCGGGGGGGTTAACGAGCAGTACTTC	CASSVSGGVNEQYF
TRBV20-1	TRBJ2-7	many	-	TGCAGTGGGACGGGGGAGGATCGGGAGCAGTACTTC	CSGTGEDREQYF
TRBV20-1	TRBJ2-1	many	-	TGCAGTGCGGATTTGGGGGCAGGTCGAGGTGAGCAGTTCTTC	CSADLGAGRGEQFF
TRBV6-1	TRBJ2-3	-	-	TGTGCCAGCAGTGAACTGCCCCCCTCGGGGGCAGATACGCAGTATTTT	CASSELPPSGADTQYF
TRBV12-3/TRBV12-4	TRBJ2-3	-	-	TGTGCCAGCAACAGGGCCCTAAGCACAGATGCGCAGTATTTT	CASNRALSTDAQYF